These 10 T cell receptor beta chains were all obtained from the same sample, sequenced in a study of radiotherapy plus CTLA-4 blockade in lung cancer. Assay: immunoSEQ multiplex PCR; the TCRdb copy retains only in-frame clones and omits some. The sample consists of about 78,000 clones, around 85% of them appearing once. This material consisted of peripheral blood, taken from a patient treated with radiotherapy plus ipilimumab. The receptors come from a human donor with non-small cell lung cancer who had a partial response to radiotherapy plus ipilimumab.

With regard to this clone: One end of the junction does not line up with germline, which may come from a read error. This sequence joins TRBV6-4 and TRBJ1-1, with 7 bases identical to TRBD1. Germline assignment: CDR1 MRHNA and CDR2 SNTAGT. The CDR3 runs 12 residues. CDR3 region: CASTPREGAWGF. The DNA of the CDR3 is TGTGCCAGCACCCCCCGGGAGGGGGCGTGGGGCTTT.

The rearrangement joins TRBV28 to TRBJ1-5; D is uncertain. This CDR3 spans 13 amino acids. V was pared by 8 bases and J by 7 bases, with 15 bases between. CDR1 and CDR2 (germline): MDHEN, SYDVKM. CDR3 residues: CASYLGARQPQHF. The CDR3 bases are TGTGCCAGCTATTTGGGAGCACGGCAGCCCCAGCATTTT.

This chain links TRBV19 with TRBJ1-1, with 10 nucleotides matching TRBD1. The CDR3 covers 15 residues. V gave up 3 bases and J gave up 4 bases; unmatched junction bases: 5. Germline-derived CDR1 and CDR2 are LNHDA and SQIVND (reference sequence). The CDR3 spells CASSIVWTGGTEAFF. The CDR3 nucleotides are TGTGCCAGTAGTATCGTCTGGACAGGGGGCACTGAAGCTTTCTTT.

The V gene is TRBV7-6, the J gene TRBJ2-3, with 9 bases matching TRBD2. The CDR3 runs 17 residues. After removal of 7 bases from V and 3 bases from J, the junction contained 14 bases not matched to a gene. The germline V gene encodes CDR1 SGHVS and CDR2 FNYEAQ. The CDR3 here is CASTPVGGRARTDTQYF. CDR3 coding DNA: TGTGCCAGCACCCCAGTGGGCGGGAGGGCCCGAACAGATACGCAGTATTTT.

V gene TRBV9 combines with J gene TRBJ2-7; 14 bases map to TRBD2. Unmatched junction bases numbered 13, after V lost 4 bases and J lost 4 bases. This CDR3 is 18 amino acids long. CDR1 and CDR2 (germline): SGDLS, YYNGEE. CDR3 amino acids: CASSPSIGLAGGFYEQYF. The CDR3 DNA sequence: TGTGCCAGCAGCCCAAGCATAGGACTAGCGGGAGGATTTTACGAGCAGTACTTC. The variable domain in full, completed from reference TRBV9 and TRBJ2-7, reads DSGVTQTPKHLITATGQRVTLRCSPRSGDLSVYWYQQSLDQGLQFLIQYYNGEERAKGNILERFSAQQFPDLHSELNLSSLELGDSALYFCASSPSIGLAGGFYEQYFGPGTRLTVT.

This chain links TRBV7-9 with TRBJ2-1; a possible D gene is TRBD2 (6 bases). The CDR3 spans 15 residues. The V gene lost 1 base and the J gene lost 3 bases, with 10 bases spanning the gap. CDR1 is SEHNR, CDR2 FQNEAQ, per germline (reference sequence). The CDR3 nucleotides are TGTGCCAGCAGCTTAGGCGGGGCAATCTACAATGAGCAGTTCTTC. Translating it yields CASSLGGAIYNEQFF.

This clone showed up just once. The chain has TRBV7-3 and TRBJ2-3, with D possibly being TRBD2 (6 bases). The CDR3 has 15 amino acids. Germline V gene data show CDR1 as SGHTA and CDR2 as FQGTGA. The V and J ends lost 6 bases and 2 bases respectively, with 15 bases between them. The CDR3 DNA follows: TGTGCCAGCAGTCGGACGGGACTCTTCACAGATACGCAGTATTTT. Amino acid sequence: CASSRTGLFTDTQYF.

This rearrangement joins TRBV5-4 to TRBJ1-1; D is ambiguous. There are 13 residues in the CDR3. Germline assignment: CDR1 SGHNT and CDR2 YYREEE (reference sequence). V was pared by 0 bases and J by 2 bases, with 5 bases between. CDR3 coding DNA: TGTGCCAGCAGCTTGGCTACCAACACTGAAGCTTTCTTT. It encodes CASSLATNTEAFF.

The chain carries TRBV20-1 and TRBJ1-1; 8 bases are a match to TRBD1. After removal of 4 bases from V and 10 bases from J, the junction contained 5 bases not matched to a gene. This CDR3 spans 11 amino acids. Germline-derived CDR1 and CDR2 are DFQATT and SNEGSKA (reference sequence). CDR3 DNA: TGCAGTGCTAACCGACAGGGGAGAGCTTTCTTT. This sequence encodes CSANRQGRAFF.

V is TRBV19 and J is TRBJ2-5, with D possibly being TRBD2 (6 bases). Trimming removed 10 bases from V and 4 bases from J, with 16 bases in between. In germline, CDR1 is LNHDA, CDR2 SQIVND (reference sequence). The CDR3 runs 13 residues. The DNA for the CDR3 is TGTGCCACCCGCGGAAGGAGGGCAGAGACCCAGTACTTC. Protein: CATRGRRAETQYF.